Reported below is one T cell receptor (beta chain). The repertoire was sequenced with immunoSEQ multiplex PCR; TCRdb's copy has only in-frame clones and lacks some. The top ten clones hold more than 15% of a sample with 40,000 to 50,000 clones, about 75% of them seen once. The data stem from a study of control samples from healthy donors and cancer patients. The J segment lost 6 bases and the V segment lost 1 base, leaving 6 bases of the junction unmatched. From germline, CDR1 is SGHDN and CDR2 FVKESK. This CDR3 is built from 14 residues. What was sequenced was formalin-fixed, paraffin-embedded tissue. The receptor was isolated from a male donor with melanoma. This rearrangement joins TRBV14 to TRBJ2-7; 7 positions agree with TRBD2. CDR3 nucleotides: TGTGCCAGCAGCCAAGTATTCGGGGGGTCCGAGCAGTACTTC. It yields the protein CASSQVFGGSEQYF.